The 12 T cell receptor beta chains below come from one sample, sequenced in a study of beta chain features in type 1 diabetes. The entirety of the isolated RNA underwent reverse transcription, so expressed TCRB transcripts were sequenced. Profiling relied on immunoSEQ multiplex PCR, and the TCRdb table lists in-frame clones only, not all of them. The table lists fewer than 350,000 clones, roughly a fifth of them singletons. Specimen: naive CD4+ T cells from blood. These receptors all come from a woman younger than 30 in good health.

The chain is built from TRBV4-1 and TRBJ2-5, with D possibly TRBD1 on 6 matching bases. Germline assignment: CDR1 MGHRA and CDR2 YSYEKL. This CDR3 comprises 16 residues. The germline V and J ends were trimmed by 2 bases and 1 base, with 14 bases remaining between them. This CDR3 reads CASSQQGIGPQETQYF. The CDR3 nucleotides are TGCGCCAGCAGCCAACAGGGGATTGGCCCCCAAGAGACCCAGTACTTC.

In DNA form, the CDR3 reads TGCGCCAGCAGCTTGGTGGGGAGCATGGAGTATGGCTACACCTTC. Translating gives CASSLVGSMEYGYTF. V is TRBV5-1 and J is TRBJ1-2; D call uncertain. CDR1 is SGHRS and CDR2 is YFSETQ in the germline V gene. This CDR3 has 15 amino acids. Trimming cost V 0 bases and J 5 bases, with 14 bases left between them.

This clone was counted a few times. This CDR3 reads CASSPHRDPLPDTQYF. The CDR3 DNA is TGTGCCAGCAGCCCCCACAGGGACCCCCTGCCAGATACGCAGTATTTT. The V call is TRBV9, the J call TRBJ2-3, with D tentatively TRBD1 (6 bases). The CDR3 length is 16 residues. Germline V CDR1 and CDR2: SGDLS, YYNGEE. Trimming left V 4 bases short and J 4 bases short, with 19 bases between. The full variable domain, completed using reference TRBV9 and TRBJ2-3, is DSGVTQTPKHLITATGQRVTLRCSPRSGDLSVYWYQQSLDQGLQFLIQYYNGEERAKGNILERFSAQQFPDLHSELNLSSLELGDSALYFCASSPHRDPLPDTQYFGPGTRLTVL.

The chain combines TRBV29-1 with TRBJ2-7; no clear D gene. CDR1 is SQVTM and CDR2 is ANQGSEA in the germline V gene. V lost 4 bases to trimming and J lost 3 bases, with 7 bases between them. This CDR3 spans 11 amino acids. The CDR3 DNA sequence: TGCAGCGTTGCTATAAACTACGAGCAGTACTTC. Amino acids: CSVAINYEQYF.

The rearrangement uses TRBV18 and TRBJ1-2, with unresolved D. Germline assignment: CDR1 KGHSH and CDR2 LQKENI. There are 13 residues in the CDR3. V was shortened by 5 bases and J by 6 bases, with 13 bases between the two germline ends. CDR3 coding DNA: TGTGCCAGCTCAGTCGGGGAACTACATGGCTACACCTTC. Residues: CASSVGELHGYTF.

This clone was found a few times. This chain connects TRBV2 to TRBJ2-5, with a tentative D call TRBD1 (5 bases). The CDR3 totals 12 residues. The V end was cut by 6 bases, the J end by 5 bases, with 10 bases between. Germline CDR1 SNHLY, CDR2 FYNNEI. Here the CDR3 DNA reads TGTGCCAGCAGCCCAGGGCGGGAGACCCAGTACTTC. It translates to CASSPGRETQYF.

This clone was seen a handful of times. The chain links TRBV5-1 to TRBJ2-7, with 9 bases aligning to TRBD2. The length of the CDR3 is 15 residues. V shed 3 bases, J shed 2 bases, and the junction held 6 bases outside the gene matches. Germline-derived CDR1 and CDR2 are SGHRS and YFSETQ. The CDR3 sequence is CASSSIAGVTYEQYF. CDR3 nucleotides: TGCGCCAGCAGCTCAATAGCGGGAGTCACCTACGAGCAGTACTTC.

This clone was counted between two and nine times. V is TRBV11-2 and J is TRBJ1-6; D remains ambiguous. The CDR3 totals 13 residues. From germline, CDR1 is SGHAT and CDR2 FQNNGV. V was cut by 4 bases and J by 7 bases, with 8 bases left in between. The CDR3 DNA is TGTGCCAGCAGCTGGACTGGCAATTCACCCCTCCACTTT. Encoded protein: CASSWTGNSPLHF.

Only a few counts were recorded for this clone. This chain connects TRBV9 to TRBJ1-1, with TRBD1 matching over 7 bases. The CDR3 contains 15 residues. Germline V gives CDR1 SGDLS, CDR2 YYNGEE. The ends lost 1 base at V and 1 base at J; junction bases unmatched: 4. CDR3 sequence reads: CASSVLGQPNTEAFF. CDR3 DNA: TGTGCCAGCAGCGTATTGGGACAGCCGAACACTGAAGCTTTCTTT.

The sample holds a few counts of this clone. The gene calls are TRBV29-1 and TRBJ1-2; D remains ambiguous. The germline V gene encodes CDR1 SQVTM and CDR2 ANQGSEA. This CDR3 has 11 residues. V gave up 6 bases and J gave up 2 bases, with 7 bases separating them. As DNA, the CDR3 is TGCAGCGTGATCGGGAACTATGGCTACACCTTC. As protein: CSVIGNYGYTF.

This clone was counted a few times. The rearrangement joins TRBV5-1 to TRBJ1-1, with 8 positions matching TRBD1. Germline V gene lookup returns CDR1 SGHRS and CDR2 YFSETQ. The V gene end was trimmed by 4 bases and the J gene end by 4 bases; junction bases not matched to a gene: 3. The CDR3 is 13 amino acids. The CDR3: CASSLTGVTEAFF. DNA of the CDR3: TGCGCCAGCAGCCTGACAGGGGTCACTGAAGCTTTCTTT.

CDR3 sequence: CASSLPVYESGELFF. The CDR3 DNA sequence: TGTGCCAGCAGCTTACCCGTATACGAGTCCGGGGAGCTGTTTTTT. The genes are TRBV5-4 and TRBJ2-2, with D uncertain. Germline V gene sequence: CDR1 SGHNT, CDR2 YYREEE (reference sequence). The CDR3 loop spans 15 amino acids. The ends were cut back, 2 bases at V and 6 bases at J, with 14 bases in the middle.